One and the same sample provided the 27 T cell receptor beta chains below, sequenced in a study of OX40 agonist ivuxolimab in advanced cancers. Profiled with immunoSEQ multiplex PCR; TCRdb holds only in-frame clones, not every one. The sample contains 69,000 or so clones, roughly 86% of which appear only once. The sample consisted of CD4+ or CD8+ T cells sorted from blood, taken in a trial of the OX40 agonist ivuxolimab. These receptors originate from an adult with an advanced solid tumor such as melanoma, head and neck, liver or kidney cancer.

This chain connects TRBV7-9 to TRBJ2-5; TRBD1 might be the D (7 bases). The germline V gene encodes CDR1 SEHNR and CDR2 FQNEAQ (reference sequence). V lost 4 bases and J 5 bases, leaving 14 bases between the germline ends. The CDR3 extends over 14 amino acids. In DNA form, the CDR3 reads TGTGCCAGCAGCTCGATACAGGGGAGGGAGACCCAGTACTTC. It encodes CASSSIQGRETQYF.

This rearrangement joins TRBV9 to TRBJ2-1; D perhaps matches TRBD1 (5 bases). This CDR3 contains 13 residues. Germline loops: CDR1 SGDLS, CDR2 YYNGEE. Trimming pared 4 bases from V and 6 bases from J, leaving 11 bases between. The CDR3 loop is CASSRRQTNEQFF. Written as DNA, the CDR3 is TGTGCCAGCAGCAGAAGACAGACCAATGAGCAGTTCTTC.

The rearrangement links TRBV11-3 to TRBJ2-2; possible D gene TRBD2, 6 bases. V was cut by 4 bases and J by 5 bases, with 17 bases left in between. The CDR3 contains 16 residues. The germline V gene encodes CDR1 SGHNT and CDR2 YENEEA. The CDR3 spells CASSSLGTAGTGELFF. The CDR3 DNA reads TGTGCCAGCAGCTCTCTTGGGACGGCGGGAACCGGGGAGCTGTTTTTT.

The gene calls are TRBV2 and TRBJ2-1; D is possibly TRBD1 (6 bases). CDR3 length: 14 amino acids. V was cut by 5 bases and J by 1 base, with 9 bases left in between. In germline, CDR1 is SNHLY, CDR2 FYNNEI. CDR3 nucleotide sequence: TGTGCCAGCAGTCGGGACACTTCCTACAATGAGCAGTTCTTC. This sequence encodes CASSRDTSYNEQFF.

In DNA form, the CDR3 reads TGTGCCAGCAGCCTTACTTGGGGCTCCTACGAGCAGTACTTC. This codes for CASSLTWGSYEQYF. This rearrangement joins TRBV27 to TRBJ2-7; D gene uncertain. CDR1 is MNHEY, CDR2 SMNVEV, per germline (reference sequence). CDR3 size: 14 residues. Trimming shortened V by 6 bases and J by 0 bases, and 12 bases separated the two germline ends.

V and J are TRBV6-1 and TRBJ2-5, with D perhaps TRBD2 (5 bases). Between the trimmed V and J ends, which lost 7 bases and 5 bases, there was a span of 17 bases. The length of the CDR3 is 14 residues. Germline-derived CDR1 and CDR2 are MNHNS and SASEGT. The CDR3 DNA sequence: TGTGCCAGCAAATACCCCCGGAGCGGTGAGACCCAGTACTTC. Its protein product is CASKYPRSGETQYF.

V and J are TRBV5-6 and TRBJ1-2; D gene unclear. CDR1 and CDR2 (germline): SGHDT, YYEEEE. The CDR3 length is 13 residues. V lost 2 bases and J 5 bases, leaving 10 bases between the germline ends. The CDR3 here is CASSFRTLYGYTF. The DNA for the CDR3 is TGTGCCAGCAGCTTTCGAACCCTATATGGCTACACCTTC. The whole variable domain, filled in from reference TRBV5-6 and TRBJ1-2, reads DAGVTQSPTHLIKTRGQQVTLRCSPKSGHDTVSWYQQALGQGPQFIFQYYEEEERQRGNFPDRFSGHQFPNYSSELNVNALLLGDSALYLCASSFRTLYGYTFGSGTRLTVV.

This clone came up once. V gene TRBV9 combines with J gene TRBJ2-5; 15 positions agree with TRBD2. The CDR3 extends over 17 amino acids. CDR1 and CDR2 from the germline V gene are SGDLS and YYNGEE. Trimming cost V 2 bases and J 2 bases; bases outside gene matches: 4. In nucleotides, the CDR3 is TGTGCCAGCAGCGTGGGTGGACTAGCGGGGGGGCAAGAGACCCAGTACTTC. This codes for CASSVGGLAGGQETQYF. The variable domain in full, completed from reference TRBV9 and TRBJ2-5, reads DSGVTQTPKHLITATGQRVTLRCSPRSGDLSVYWYQQSLDQGLQFLIQYYNGEERAKGNILERFSAQQFPDLHSELNLSSLELGDSALYFCASSVGGLAGGQETQYFGPGTRLLVL.

In its sample, this clone was seen a few times. This CDR3 is CASSLGQVPHETQYF. The CDR3 nucleotides read TGTGCCAGCAGCCTCGGACAGGTCCCTCATGAGACCCAGTACTTC. The gene calls are TRBV7-9 and TRBJ2-5; 7 bases align to TRBD1. The CDR3 sequence is 15 residues long. Germline-derived CDR1 and CDR2 are SEHNR and FQNEAQ (reference sequence). V shed 5 bases and J 5 bases; nucleotides not matched to a gene: 11.

This clone was seen a single time. The J gene is TRBJ2-3, the V gene TRBV28; D gene unclear. CDR3 size: 13 residues. Germline CDR1 MDHEN, CDR2 SYDVKM. Trimming removed 5 bases at V and 7 bases at J, with 13 bases between. Here the CDR3 reads CASSPSGAYTQYF. The CDR3 nucleotides read TGTGCCAGCAGTCCCTCGGGTGCCTATACGCAGTATTTT.

V gene TRBV28 combines with J gene TRBJ2-7; D is unclear. The CDR3 sequence is 14 residues long. Germline CDR1 is MDHEN and CDR2 is SYDVKM. Trimming stripped 3 bases from V and 4 bases from J, with 13 bases between. The CDR3, as DNA: TGTGCCAGCAGTTTCAGCCTTACTTTATACGAGCAGTACTTC. Its protein product is CASSFSLTLYEQYF. The full variable domain, its missing parts supplied by reference TRBV28 and TRBJ2-7, is DVKVTQSSRYLVKRTGEKVFLECVQDMDHENMFWYRQDPGLGLRLIYFSYDVKMKEKGDIPEGYSVSREKKERFSLILESASTNQTSMYLCASSFSLTLYEQYFGPGTRLTVT.

The chain recombines TRBV28 with TRBJ2-2; TRBD1 matches at 7 bases. This CDR3 spans 13 amino acids. Per the germline V gene, CDR1 is MDHEN and CDR2 is SYDVKM. The ends lost 8 bases at V and 1 base at J; junction bases unmatched: 1. This CDR3 reads CASRTGNTGELFF. CDR3 nucleotides: TGTGCCAGCCGGACAGGGAACACCGGGGAGCTGTTTTTT.

This sequence joins TRBV5-1 and TRBJ2-5; 7 nucleotides agree with TRBD1. CDR3 length: 14 amino acids. V lost 4 bases, J lost 7 bases, and 10 bases stayed unmatched. Germline-derived CDR1 and CDR2 are SGHRS and YFSETQ. CDR3 amino acids: CASSPRQGRGTQYF. The CDR3 DNA is TGCGCCAGCAGCCCTAGACAGGGAAGGGGGACCCAGTACTTC.

The CDR3 region has the DNA TGTGCCAGCAGCCCCCTGGGGGGGGCGATCTACAATGAGCAGTTCTTC. Protein product: CASSPLGGAIYNEQFF. The rearrangement joins TRBV5-4 to TRBJ2-1, with D tentatively TRBD2 (7 bases). Per the germline V gene, CDR1 is SGHNT and CDR2 is YYREEE (reference sequence). This CDR3 is built from 16 residues. V was clipped by 4 bases and J by 3 bases, with 17 bases between them.

The sample holds one count of this clone. The chain couples TRBV19 to TRBJ1-1; tentatively, D is TRBD1 (5 bases). CDR1 and CDR2 (germline): LNHDA, SQIVND (reference sequence). This CDR3 is 13 amino acids long. The ends were cut back, 7 bases at V and 0 bases at J, with 9 bases in the middle. The CDR3 protein is CASNRGLNTEAFF. For the CDR3, the DNA is TGTGCCAGTAATAGGGGTTTGAACACTGAAGCTTTCTTT. The entire variable domain, with the rest obtained from reference TRBV19 and TRBJ1-1, is as follows: DGGITQSPKYLFRKEGQNVTLSCEQNLNHDAMYWYRQDPGQGLRLIYYSQIVNDFQKGDIAEGYSVSREKKESFPLTVTSAQKNPTAFYLCASNRGLNTEAFFGQGTRLTVV.

V and J are TRBV6-5 and TRBJ2-1, with D unclear. The V and J ends lost 5 bases and 5 bases respectively, with 4 bases between them. This CDR3 region has 11 residues. Looked up from germline, CDR1 is MNHEY and CDR2 is SVGAGI. DNA of the CDR3: TGTGCCAGCAGTCGGAACAATGAGCAGTTCTTC. Translating gives CASSRNNEQFF.

J is TRBJ2-5 and V is TRBV7-3; weak D call: TRBD1 (6 bases). V lost 5 bases and J lost 1, with 20 bases in between. The CDR3 runs to 17 residues. Germline V lookup: CDR1 SGHTA, CDR2 FQGTGA. The CDR3 DNA follows: TGTGCCAGCAGCCCCGGGCAGGGGAGAAAGGGCCAAGAGACCCAGTACTTC. This sequence encodes CASSPGQGRKGQETQYF.

The chain has TRBV2 and TRBJ1-4; possibly TRBD1 for D (5 bases). V lost 8 bases, J lost 3 bases, and 16 bases lay in between. The germline V gene has CDR1 SNHLY and CDR2 FYNNEI. CDR3 length: 15 amino acids. CDR3 nucleotide sequence: TGTGCCAGCCTATACCAGGGATACTCTAATGAAAAACTGTTTTTT. Translated, it gives CASLYQGYSNEKLFF. The variable domain in full, completed from reference TRBV2 and TRBJ1-4, reads EPEVTQTPSHQVTQMGQEVILRCVPISNHLYFYWYRQILGQKVEFLVSFYNNEISEKSEIFDDQFSVERPDGSNFTLKIRSTKLEDSAMYFCASLYQGYSNEKLFFGSGTQLSVL.

V is TRBV2 and J is TRBJ1-1; D ambiguous. This CDR3 spans 14 amino acids. Germline-derived CDR1 and CDR2 are SNHLY and FYNNEI. V was cut by 5 bases and J by 5 bases, with 15 bases left in between. The CDR3, as DNA: TGTGCCAGCAGTTCCGCGTCGGGGAGAACTGAAGCTTTCTTT. Translating gives CASSSASGRTEAFF.

The V gene is TRBV5-1, the J gene TRBJ2-3; 7 bases agree with TRBD2. V dropped 8 bases and J dropped 4; count of bases not matched to a gene: 10. The CDR3 totals 14 residues. Germline V CDR1 and CDR2: SGHRS, YFSETQ. The CDR3 sequence is CASRSGTGADTQYF. For the CDR3, the DNA is TGCGCCAGTCGAAGCGGGACGGGGGCAGATACGCAGTATTTT.

This clone was seen more than once but under ten times. V gene TRBV5-8 combines with J gene TRBJ2-1; the D call may be TRBD1 or TRBD2 (5 bases each). The CDR3 covers 15 residues. In germline, CDR1 is SGHTS, CDR2 YDEGEE. Deletions cut 2 bases from V and 1 base from J, with 10 bases between. The CDR3 DNA reads as TGTGCCAGCAGCTTAAGGGGACCGTCCTACAATGAGCAGTTCTTC. This sequence encodes CASSLRGPSYNEQFF.

The gene calls are TRBV25-1 and TRBJ1-1, with D hard to call. The CDR3 consists of 13 residues. V was shortened by 4 bases and J by 6 bases, with 12 bases between the two germline ends. The germline V gene has CDR1 MGHDK and CDR2 SYGVNS. CDR3 coding DNA: TGTGCCAGCAGTGTGGACCAGGAGTCTGAAGCTTTCTTT. Amino acids: CASSVDQESEAFF.

This clone was detected only once. V and J are TRBV6-6 and TRBJ2-7; D is possibly TRBD1 or TRBD2 (5 bases each). The CDR3 covers 14 residues. V was trimmed by 7 bases and J by 0 bases, leaving 13 bases between them. Germline loops: CDR1 MNHNY, CDR2 SVGAGI (reference sequence). In nucleotides, the CDR3 is TGTGCCAGCACTCGGGACGGTTCCTCCTACGAGCAGTACTTC. This sequence encodes CASTRDGSSYEQYF.

The chain combines TRBV5-1 with TRBJ2-7, with D possibly TRBD2 on 6 matching bases. Germline V CDR1 and CDR2: SGHRS, YFSETQ. Trimming cost V 4 bases and J 3 bases, with 17 bases left between them. The CDR3 is 15 amino acids. In DNA, the CDR3 is TGCGCCAGCAGCCCCAGTGGGGGGAGGAACTACGAGCAGTACTTC. Translation: CASSPSGGRNYEQYF. Full variable domain (remainder filled in from reference TRBV5-1 and TRBJ2-7): KAGVTQTPRYLIKTRGQQVTLSCSPISGHRSVSWYQQTPGQGLQFLFEYFSETQRNKGNFPGRFSGRQFSNSRSEMNVSTLELGDSALYLCASSPSGGRNYEQYFGPGTRLTVT.

This clone has just a few counts. The CDR3 here is CASSFGGETYEQYF. DNA of the CDR3: TGTGCCAGCAGCTTTGGCGGGGAGACCTACGAGCAGTACTTC. The chain recombines TRBV7-9 with TRBJ2-7; D is perhaps TRBD2 (6 bases). Germline V gene sequence: CDR1 SEHNR, CDR2 FQNEAQ (reference sequence). The V gene lost 3 bases and the J gene lost 2 bases, with 11 bases spanning the gap. CDR3 length: 14 residues.

The chain uses TRBV19 and TRBJ2-1; perhaps TRBD2 as D (5 bases). CDR1 and CDR2 (germline): LNHDA, SQIVND (reference sequence). V lost 6 bases, J lost 0 bases, and 9 bases lay in between. The CDR3 totals 14 residues. The CDR3 bases are TGTGCCAGTAGGCCAGCGGACTCCTACAATGAGCAGTTCTTC. Translated: CASRPADSYNEQFF.

This rearrangement joins TRBV7-3 to TRBJ2-1; either TRBD1 or TRBD2 may fit D (6 bases each). Germline V lookup: CDR1 SGHTA, CDR2 FQGTGA. The V and J ends lost 2 bases and 4 bases respectively, with 15 bases between them. The CDR3 runs 16 residues. CDR3 sequence (DNA): TGTGCCAGCAGCTTAGGGGGCGGGAACAAATACAATGAGCAGTTCTTC. Its protein product is CASSLGGGNKYNEQFF.